The rows below give T cell receptor beta chains drawn from one sample of a study of T cell responses to AZD1222 COVID-19 vaccine. Method: immunoSEQ multiplex PCR; TCRdb's copy keeps in-frame clones and lacks some. The sample gives more than 85,000 clones, around 85% of which show up once; approximately 15% is in the top ten. The input for sequencing was peripheral blood, taken 28 days after the second AZD1222 dose. The receptors derive from an adult who received the AZD1222 COVID-19 vaccine. Each CDR3 is given with its conserved first and last residue. The order of the fields is V gene, CDR3 length, J gene, CDR3 protein.

V gene: TRBV19; CDR3 length: 14; J gene: TRBJ1-1; CDR3 protein: CASSIGGTVTEAFF
V gene: TRBV5-1; CDR3 length: 14; J gene: TRBJ2-3; CDR3 protein: CASSLDSVTDTQYF
V gene: TRBV6-5; CDR3 length: 13; J gene: TRBJ1-1; CDR3 protein: CASSTNKNTEAFF
V gene: TRBV5-4; CDR3 length: 16; J gene: TRBJ2-7; CDR3 protein: CASSSQIGQGSYEQYF
V gene: TRBV6-2/TRBV6-3; CDR3 length: 14; J gene: TRBJ1-5; CDR3 protein: CASSYPGGNQPQHF
V gene: TRBV7-9; CDR3 length: 15; J gene: TRBJ1-6; CDR3 protein: CASSLIDRGNSPLHF
V gene: TRBV7-9; CDR3 length: 15; J gene: TRBJ2-7; CDR3 protein: CASSRRTSGSYEQYF
V gene: TRBV6-5; CDR3 length: 14; J gene: TRBJ1-3; CDR3 protein: CASSRTGNGNTIYF
V gene: TRBV14; CDR3 length: 16; J gene: TRBJ2-7; CDR3 protein: CASSQDWGEGAYEQYF
V gene: TRBV11-3; CDR3 length: 12; J gene: TRBJ2-5; CDR3 protein: CASSLGTVTQYF
V gene: TRBV6-5; CDR3 length: 15; J gene: TRBJ2-5; CDR3 protein: CATKRGTGGRETQYF
V gene: TRBV30; CDR3 length: 15; J gene: TRBJ1-5; CDR3 protein: CAWSVLEWSNQPQHF
V gene: TRBV19; CDR3 length: 15; J gene: TRBJ1-1; CDR3 protein: CASSIRVGRNTEAFF
V gene: TRBV11-3; CDR3 length: 14; J gene: TRBJ2-7; CDR3 protein: CASSLFQGAYEQYF
V gene: TRBV3-1/TRBV3-2; CDR3 length: 13; J gene: TRBJ1-4; CDR3 protein: CASSQVGQEKLFF
V gene: TRBV7-9; CDR3 length: 17; J gene: TRBJ2-5; CDR3 protein: CASSPTRDFWGEETQYF
V gene: TRBV12-3/TRBV12-4; CDR3 length: 13; J gene: TRBJ1-5; CDR3 protein: CASSFGGNQPQHF
V gene: TRBV19; CDR3 length: 18; J gene: TRBJ2-6; CDR3 protein: CASSKLAGVSSGANVLTF
V gene: TRBV7-2; CDR3 length: 15; J gene: TRBJ2-7; CDR3 protein: CASSWGQGPGYEQYF
V gene: TRBV5-1; CDR3 length: 16; J gene: TRBJ1-5; CDR3 protein: CASSLTGTDSNQPQHF
V gene: TRBV6-2/TRBV6-3; CDR3 length: 14; J gene: TRBJ2-1; CDR3 protein: CASSWGPVRNEQFF
V gene: TRBV6-5; CDR3 length: 15; J gene: TRBJ1-2; CDR3 protein: CASRRDREVVYGYTF
V gene: TRBV7-3; CDR3 length: 13; J gene: TRBJ1-1; CDR3 protein: CASSLSGRGMAFF
V gene: TRBV6-5; CDR3 length: 14; J gene: TRBJ1-2; CDR3 protein: CASSYSYGIYGYTF
V gene: TRBV6-2/TRBV6-3; CDR3 length: 14; J gene: TRBJ1-1; CDR3 protein: CASSQRQGSTEAFF
V gene: TRBV9; CDR3 length: 16; J gene: TRBJ2-3; CDR3 protein: CASSVGLSGSTDTQYF
V gene: TRBV5-8; CDR3 length: 16; J gene: TRBJ2-3; CDR3 protein: CASSDRQVGRTDTQYF
V gene: TRBV10-3; CDR3 length: 15; J gene: TRBJ1-2; CDR3 protein: CAISDPTGLVYGYTF
V gene: TRBV4-3; CDR3 length: 14; J gene: TRBJ1-4; CDR3 protein: CASSQDGRNKKLFF
V gene: TRBV7-2; CDR3 length: 15; J gene: TRBJ1-3; CDR3 protein: CASSYRSSSGNTIYF
V gene: TRBV7-9; CDR3 length: 16; J gene: TRBJ1-2; CDR3 protein: CASSFDGGLANYGYTF
V gene: TRBV5-5; CDR3 length: 15; J gene: TRBJ1-1; CDR3 protein: CASSRFQGPGFSAFF
V gene: TRBV3-1/TRBV3-2; CDR3 length: 16; J gene: TRBJ2-7; CDR3 protein: CASSRRTGPNSYEQYF
V gene: TRBV7-2; CDR3 length: 15; J gene: TRBJ2-2; CDR3 protein: CASGRRPTNTGELFF
V gene: TRBV9; CDR3 length: 19; J gene: TRBJ2-1; CDR3 protein: CASSDTTSGRRSSYNEQFF
V gene: TRBV9; CDR3 length: 18; J gene: TRBJ1-4; CDR3 protein: CASSVQGATRGANEKLFF